This TCR beta chain was recorded in a study of Ad26.COV2.S vaccination and SARS-CoV-2 variants. Findings of the study overall: Similar non-spike TCR breadth was seen in vaccine and placebo recipients.

The sample's treatment: approximately 18 received Ad26.COV2.S at low or high dose, single or two shots; 5 received placebo; per-sample allocation not given. The samples date from day 63 after the first vaccine or placebo injection. Participants' vaccine, an Ad26 vector, delivered Wuhan-strain SARS-CoV-2 spike. CDR3 length: 15 residues. CDR1 is SGHTA and CDR2 is FQGTGA in the germline V gene. V was clipped by 2 bases and J by 5 bases; unmatched bases: 2. Remarks on this clone: Its antigen is not identified.

Assay: immunoSEQ multiplex PCR; the TCRdb copy retains only in-frame clones and omits some. The sample includes about 400,000 clones, approximately 91% seen only once; the top ten take 1.9%. This clonotype was obtained from a person aged 18-60 years who received the Ad26.COV2.S COVID-19 vaccine or a placebo. This chain uses TRBV7-3 with TRBJ1-6; 8 nucleotides align to TRBD1. Sequences were derived from peripheral blood, sampled in a trial of Ad26.COV2.S vaccine versus placebo. The CDR3 sequence: CASSLGQGNNSPLHF. The DNA of the CDR3 is TGTGCCAGCAGCTTAGGACAGGGCAATAATTCACCCCTCCACTTT.